These T cell receptor beta chains were read from a single sample in a study of blood T cell repertoires in COVID-19. Libraries were prepared by immunoSEQ multiplex PCR; TCRdb keeps only in-frame clonotypes and omits some of them. The sample contains around 83,000 clones, 85% to 90% of which appear only once. Sequencing input: peripheral blood. The receptors shown here come from a man between 65 and 80 years old with active or convalescent COVID-19. The conserved cysteine and the conserved F or W are not part of the CDR3 here.

v_call	j_call	cdr3_aa
TRBV6-2/TRBV6-3	TRBJ1-2	ASSYPQYGYT
TRBV7-6	TRBJ2-6	ASSLGAGGANVLT
TRBV9	TRBJ2-5	ARSDRGAGEETQY
TRBV5-1	TRBJ2-7	ASSLRAYEQY
TRBV6-5	TRBJ2-7	ASSFLDRDYEQY
TRBV6-6	TRBJ2-1	ASAGHGRPEQF
TRBV7-3	TRBJ2-1	ASSLAGDSYNEQF
TRBV28	TRBJ1-5	ASSLGEATPH
TRBV27	TRBJ1-2	ASSLSAEVYGYT
TRBV3-1/TRBV3-2	TRBJ1-3	ASSQDPGGNTIY
TRBV28	TRBJ2-7	ASSLQGEVSEQY
TRBV5-4	TRBJ2-7	ASSFPGQGPYEQY
TRBV27	TRBJ2-2	ASSFEINTGELF
TRBV30	TRBJ2-7	AWSVRGTELY
TRBV18	TRBJ2-6	ASSWTGGAGANVLT
TRBV28	TRBJ1-4	ASSLLAGSNEKLF
TRBV29-1	TRBJ2-1	SVEFVATSSYNEQF
TRBV1	TRBJ2-7	TSSQDSVAGIRYEQY
TRBV4-2	TRBJ1-1	ASSQSMGQRNTEAF
TRBV19	TRBJ2-3	ASSGLAATDTQY
TRBV28	TRBJ2-3	ASLPRPGQGTDTQY
TRBV7-6	TRBJ2-1	ASSLVRGSYNEQF
TRBV29-1	TRBJ1-1	SVVPGRHTEAF
TRBV7-9	TRBJ2-1	ASSLLRVGGPGYNEQF
TRBV29-1	TRBJ1-2	SVAGGGGYGYT
TRBV28	TRBJ2-3	ASSLDGLGRTDTQY
TRBV7-2	TRBJ2-3	ASSLTSVADTQY
TRBV9	TRBJ1-2	ASSVVGEGYGYT
TRBV19	TRBJ1-1	ASSIGAGGGRTSEAF
TRBV7-2	TRBJ1-6	ASSPARGTYNSPLH
TRBV29-1	TRBJ2-5	SVGSIEETQY
TRBV15	TRBJ2-2	ATSRVPPGGSGLFGELF
TRBV5-4	TRBJ2-3	ASSLRLAGADTQY
TRBV6-5	TRBJ1-1	ASSYSRRSTEAF
TRBV18	TRBJ2-1	ASSPSLPRDRGKGQF
TRBV29-1	TRBJ1-1	SVGFAGGTEAF
TRBV30	TRBJ1-4	AWSVRTGLNEKLF
TRBV9	TRBJ1-2	ASSGGTGGGKGYT
TRBV20-1	TRBJ1-2	SASTTGSSNYGYT
TRBV30	TRBJ2-3	AWTLPGGDTQY
TRBV9	TRBJ2-3	ASSVGSVSTDTQY
TRBV18	TRBJ1-2	ASSRGQGPLGDYGYT
TRBV2	TRBJ2-7	ASSPHRDFYEQY
TRBV6-5	TRBJ2-1	ATRLALEQF
TRBV9	TRBJ1-3	ASSAGDRLGGGNTIY
TRBV6-2/TRBV6-3	TRBJ2-2	ASSKGLAGRHGGELF
TRBV7-2	TRBJ2-7	ASSLALTSGTYEQY
TRBV19	TRBJ2-3	ASSMDRGGTDTQY
TRBV18	TRBJ1-6	ASSPSGQGNSPLH
TRBV30	TRBJ2-2	AWSRQGTGELF
TRBV3-1/TRBV3-2	TRBJ1-1	ASSRGGAGTEAF
TRBV18	TRBJ2-3	ASSPILAGGDTQY
TRBV18	TRBJ1-1	ASSLPPGTEAF